This T cell receptor beta chain was found in a study of T cells in Graves' hyperthyroidism and ophthalmopathy. Trimming took off 11 bases at V and 5 bases at J, with 18 bases between the two ends. This CDR3 comprises 13 residues. From germline, CDR1 is SNHLY and CDR2 FYNNEI. RNA transcripts served as the template for amplifying TCR beta CDR3 regions. During a first-round RT-PCR of the TCR CDR3, the HTBI primer set was used. Using its own MiXCR run on the multiplex PCR reads, TCRdb lists one record per CDR3 protein. The table lists approximately 400,000 distinct CDR3 sequences, less than 20% of them singletons. This clonotype was counted ten times or more.

Sequenced material: blood. The TCR sequence derives from a young woman with Graves' hyperthyroidism. The rearrangement links TRBV2 to TRBJ1-2, with D hard to call. The CDR3 DNA reads as TGTGCCGCCCTCTGGAGCAGCTCGTATGGCTACACCTTC. Protein: CAALWSSSYGYTF.